This is a list of T cell receptor beta chains from one sample in a study of blood T cells in healthy people across ages. One entry per CDR3 protein, called by TCRdb with MiXCR from the 5' RACE reads. Of more than 650,000 distinct CDR3 sequences listed, over 20% were seen once; the top ten hold around a fifth. The sample comprised blood. All receptors derive from a man aged 65-85 years in good health. Both conserved end residues are trimmed from each CDR3. A D gene is named only where the DNA matches it firmly.

>TRBV5-1|NA|TRBJ1-2
ASSLGRGINYGYT
>TRBV19|NA|TRBJ1-2
ASSQGSTGLRNYGYT
>TRBV20-1|NA|TRBJ1-5
SARGGSSNQPQH
>TRBV4-3|NA|NA
ASSRSHRRGSGWNEQF
>TRBV12-3/TRBV12-4|NA|TRBJ2-7
ASSYRAPRDYEQY
>TRBV7-3|TRBD2|TRBJ2-3
ASSLSSRLAGLDTQY
>TRBV28|TRBD2|TRBJ2-5
ASSSISGGVQETQY
>TRBV5-6|NA|TRBJ2-5
ASSLLKTQY
>TRBV3-1|NA|NA
ASSQYGTGFYEQY
>TRBV20-1|TRBD2|TRBJ2-1
SASKRGRSSYNEQF
>TRBV30|NA|TRBJ2-4
AWRTGPLAKNIQY
>TRBV20-1|NA|TRBJ1-2
SAPTVYGFGGYT
>TRBV19|TRBD1|TRBJ1-1
AGSILDRTAF
>TRBV20-1|TRBD2|TRBJ2-1
SAYKRELSYNEQF
>TRBV7-6|NA|TRBJ1-5
ASSADSNQPQH
>TRBV7-9|TRBD2|NA
ASSLAGLAGDEQF